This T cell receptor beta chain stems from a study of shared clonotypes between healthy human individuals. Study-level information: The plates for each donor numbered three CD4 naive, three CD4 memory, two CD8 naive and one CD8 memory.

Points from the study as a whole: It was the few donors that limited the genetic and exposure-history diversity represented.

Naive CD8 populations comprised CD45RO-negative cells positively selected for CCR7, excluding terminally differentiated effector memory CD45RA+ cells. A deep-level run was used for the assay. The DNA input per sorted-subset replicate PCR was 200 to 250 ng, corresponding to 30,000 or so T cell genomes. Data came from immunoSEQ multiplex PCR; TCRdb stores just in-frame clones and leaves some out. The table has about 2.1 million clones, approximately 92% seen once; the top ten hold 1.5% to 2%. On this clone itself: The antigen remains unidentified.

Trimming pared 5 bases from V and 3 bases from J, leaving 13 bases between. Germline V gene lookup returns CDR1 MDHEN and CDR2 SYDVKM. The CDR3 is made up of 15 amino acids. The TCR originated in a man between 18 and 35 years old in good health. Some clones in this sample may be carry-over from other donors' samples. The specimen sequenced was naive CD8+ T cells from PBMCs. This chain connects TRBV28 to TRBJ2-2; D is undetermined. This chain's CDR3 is CASSPTRLHTGELFF. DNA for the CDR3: TGTGCCAGCAGTCCGACTCGACTCCACACCGGGGAGCTGTTTTTT.